This T cell receptor (beta chain) was identified in a study of STAT5B mutations in CD4+ large granular lymphocyte leukemia. This clone has just a few counts. Its cognate antigen is unknown. V was shortened by 2 bases and J by 0 bases, with 11 bases between the two germline ends. Per the germline V gene, CDR1 is SGHRS and CDR2 is YFSETQ. The CDR3 extends over 15 amino acids. Findings of the study overall: CD4-sorted patient repertoires seemed more clonal than healthy CD4+ repertoires.

The assay was run at survey level. Clones were read by immunoSEQ multiplex PCR, and TCRdb kept only the in-frame ones, dropping some. The table includes around 30,000 clones, about two thirds detected once. V is TRBV5-1 and J is TRBJ1-1; D perhaps matches TRBD1 (6 bases). The sequence was collected from a human donor in good health. Sequenced material: CD4+ T cells from blood buffy coats. The CDR3 protein is CASSLTTGVNTEAFF. The CDR3 DNA reads as TGCGCCAGCAGCTTAACGACAGGCGTGAACACTGAAGCTTTCTTT.